This T cell receptor (beta chain) was profiled in a study of control samples from healthy donors and cancer patients. Here immunoSEQ multiplex PCR was the method, and the copy in TCRdb shows in-frame clones only, minus some. The data show 130,000 to 150,000 clones, 91% seen once. The germline V gene encodes CDR1 SGHDN and CDR2 FVKESK. V shed 4 bases and J shed 9 bases, with 16 bases lying between them. The CDR3 consists of 14 residues. This clone was observed once. The specimen sequenced was blood. This receptor was obtained from a man aged 30 to 45 in good health. The V and J genes are TRBV14 and TRBJ2-1; maybe TRBD2 (7 bases). The CDR3 sequence: CASSPHGGLGEQFF. The CDR3 DNA follows: TGTGCCAGCAGCCCCCACGGGGGGCTGGGTGAGCAGTTCTTC. Supplemented by reference TRBV14 and TRBJ2-1, the full variable domain reads EAGVTQFPSHSVIEKGQTVTLRCDPISGHDNLYWYRRVMGKEIKFLLHFVKESKQDESGMPNNRFLAERTGGTYSTLKVQPAELEDSGVYFCASSPHGGLGEQFFGPGTRLTVL.